Presented here are 29 T cell receptor beta chains from one specimen sequenced in a study of OX40 agonist ivuxolimab in advanced cancers. Profiling relied on immunoSEQ multiplex PCR, and the TCRdb table lists in-frame clones only, not all of them. This table has 100,000 to 150,000 clones, less than 95% appearing once. Sequencing was performed on CD4+ or CD8+ T cells sorted from blood, taken in a trial of the OX40 agonist ivuxolimab. These receptors came from an adult with an advanced solid tumor such as melanoma, head and neck, liver or kidney cancer.

The chain carries TRBV18 and TRBJ1-5, with D possibly TRBD1 on 5 matching bases. The CDR3 length is 14 residues. Germline assignment: CDR1 KGHSH and CDR2 LQKENI. V was shortened by 2 bases and J by 7 bases, with 12 bases between the two germline ends. DNA for the CDR3: TGTGCCAGCTCACCAGATCAGGGAGGGCAGCCCCAGCATTTT. Translating it yields CASSPDQGGQPQHF.

The CDR3 loop reads CASSSRLATDTQYF. Here the CDR3 DNA reads TGTGCCAGCAGTTCCCGCCTGGCGACAGATACGCAGTATTTT. J is TRBJ2-3 and V is TRBV6-5; no reliable D call. Germline CDR1 and CDR2: MNHEY and SVGAGI. Trimming shortened V by 4 bases and J by 3 bases, and 11 bases separated the two germline ends. This CDR3 is 14 amino acids long.

V usage is TRBV13 and J usage is TRBJ1-2; 10 nucleotides match TRBD1. The CDR3 extends over 15 amino acids. V lost 5 bases, J lost 8 bases, and 11 bases stayed unmatched. Germline CDR1 reads PRHDT; CDR2 reads FYEKMQ (reference sequence). CDR3 DNA sequence: TGTGCCAGCAGCATCCGGGACAGGGGACCGGAAGGCTACACCTTC. This sequence encodes CASSIRDRGPEGYTF.

This sequence joins TRBV5-6 and TRBJ1-2; D may be TRBD1 (5 bases). Germline lookup yields CDR1 SGHDT and CDR2 YYEEEE. This CDR3 spans 15 amino acids. Trimming left V 0 bases short and J 3 bases short, with 12 bases between. Here the CDR3 DNA reads TGTGCCAGCAGCTTGGAGGGGATCCCGTACTATGGCTACACCTTC. The encoded protein is CASSLEGIPYYGYTF. Filled out from reference TRBV5-6 and TRBJ1-2, the complete variable domain reads DAGVTQSPTHLIKTRGQQVTLRCSPKSGHDTVSWYQQALGQGPQFIFQYYEEEERQRGNFPDRFSGHQFPNYSSELNVNALLLGDSALYLCASSLEGIPYYGYTFGSGTRLTVV.

The gene calls are TRBV7-2 and TRBJ1-5; TRBD1 matches at 9 bases. This CDR3 contains 17 residues. The ends lost 5 bases at V and 0 bases at J; junction bases unmatched: 8. In germline, CDR1 is SGHTA, CDR2 FQGNSA. This chain's CDR3 is CASSLGQGAYSNQPQHF. The CDR3 coding sequence is TGTGCCAGCAGCCTGGGACAGGGAGCTTATAGCAATCAGCCCCAGCATTTT. The full variable domain, rest sourced from reference TRBV7-2 and TRBJ1-5, is GAGVSQSPSNKVTEKGKDVELRCDPISGHTALYWYRQSLGQGLEFLIYFQGNSAPDKSGLPSDRFSAERTGGSVSTLTIQRTQQEDSAVYLCASSLGQGAYSNQPQHFGDGTRLSIL.

The chain couples TRBV20-1 to TRBJ1-1; D uncertain. V was shortened by 5 bases and J by 3 bases, with 7 bases between the two germline ends. Germline V gives CDR1 DFQATT, CDR2 SNEGSKA (reference sequence). The length of the CDR3 is 11 residues. The CDR3 region has the DNA TGCAGTGCTGGTCAGGACACTGAAGCTTTCTTT. This encodes CSAGQDTEAFF.

The chain has TRBV28 and TRBJ2-7, with 11 bases matching TRBD2. Per the germline V gene, CDR1 is MDHEN and CDR2 is SYDVKM. Unmatched junction bases numbered 8, after V lost 7 bases and J lost 3 bases. This CDR3 has 15 amino acids. As DNA, the CDR3 is TGTGCCAGCACCTCGGGACTAGCGGCGCGCTACGAGCAGTACTTC. Translating it yields CASTSGLAARYEQYF.

The chain uses TRBV7-2 and TRBJ2-7; D possibly corresponds to TRBD2 (5 bases). From germline, CDR1 is SGHTA and CDR2 FQGNSA. CDR3 size: 14 residues. The ends were cut back, 0 bases at V and 5 bases at J, with 11 bases in the middle. CDR3 sequence (DNA): TGTGCCAGCAGCTTAGCGGACTCGTCGGACGAGCAGTACTTC. Residues: CASSLADSSDEQYF.

V gene TRBV9 combines with J gene TRBJ2-1; 8 positions agree with TRBD2. Losses at the gene ends were 2 bases for V and 6 bases for J; bases not matched to a gene: 10. Germline loops: CDR1 SGDLS, CDR2 YYNGEE. This CDR3 spans 16 amino acids. CDR3 in DNA: TGTGCCAGCAGCGTGCCTGGTAGCGGGATATTCAATGAGCAGTTCTTC. This encodes CASSVPGSGIFNEQFF. The whole variable domain, remainder taken from reference TRBV9 and TRBJ2-1, is DSGVTQTPKHLITATGQRVTLRCSPRSGDLSVYWYQQSLDQGLQFLIQYYNGEERAKGNILERFSAQQFPDLHSELNLSSLELGDSALYFCASSVPGSGIFNEQFFGPGTRLTVL.

This clone was picked up one time. The CDR3 sequence is CASSLAGQGEETQYF. CDR3 in DNA: TGTGCCAGCAGCTTAGCTGGACAGGGGGAAGAGACCCAGTACTTC. The chain employs TRBV7-3 and TRBJ2-5; 10 bases are shared with TRBD1. Germline lookup yields CDR1 SGHTA and CDR2 FQGTGA. The CDR3 is 15 amino acids. Trimming at V came to 2 bases and at J to 3 bases, leaving 3 bases not matched to a gene.

The V and J genes are TRBV27 and TRBJ2-1; D call uncertain. Germline CDR1 and CDR2: MNHEY and SMNVEV (reference sequence). V lost 3 bases to trimming and J lost 5 bases, with 20 bases between them. The CDR3 sequence is 17 residues long. The CDR3 here is CASSFYPGLVEDNEQFF. As DNA, the CDR3 is TGTGCCAGCAGTTTTTACCCCGGGCTAGTAGAAGACAATGAGCAGTTCTTC.

The chain has TRBV18 and TRBJ1-1; D is unclear. CDR1 is KGHSH and CDR2 is LQKENI in the germline V gene. The CDR3 is 15 residues long. Trimming pared 2 bases from V and 1 base from J, leaving 11 bases between. The DNA for the CDR3 is TGTGCCAGCTCACCATTCTGGGAAGAGAACACTGAAGCTTTCTTT. Residues: CASSPFWEENTEAFF.

The V and J genes are TRBV21-1 and TRBJ2-3; the table's D call, TRBD1, has no DNA check behind it. TRBV21-1 is a recognized pseudogene. The length of the CDR3 is 18 residues. CDR3 loop: CASSKGVQDRGPPDTQYF. The CDR3 bases are TGTGCCAGCAGCAAAGGTGTGCAGGACAGGGGGCCCCCAGATACGCAGTATTTT.

This chain links TRBV7-2 with TRBJ2-3, with unresolved D. Germline CDR1 is SGHTA and CDR2 is FQGNSA. This CDR3 has 11 residues. V lost 6 bases and J 5 bases, leaving 6 bases between the germline ends. CDR3 in DNA: TGTGCCAGCAGTACGGGAGATACGCAGTATTTT. Its protein is CASSTGDTQYF. Looking up the rest from reference TRBV7-2 and TRBJ2-3 gives the full variable domain: GAGVSQSPSNKVTEKGKDVELRCDPISGHTALYWYRQSLGQGLEFLIYFQGNSAPDKSGLPSDRFSAERTGGSVSTLTIQRTQQEDSAVYLCASSTGDTQYFGPGTRLTVL.

The V and J genes are TRBV2 and TRBJ1-3; D perhaps matches TRBD1 (5 bases). V was cut by 0 bases and J by 0 bases, with 12 bases left in between. The germline V gene has CDR1 SNHLY and CDR2 FYNNEI. The CDR3 extends over 17 amino acids. As DNA, the CDR3 is TGTGCCAGCAGTGAAGCGGGGACTGGGAGCTCTGGAAACACCATATATTTT. Amino acids: CASSEAGTGSSGNTIYF. Using reference TRBV2 and TRBJ1-3 for the parts outside the CDR3, the full variable domain is EPEVTQTPSHQVTQMGQEVILRCVPISNHLYFYWYRQILGQKVEFLVSFYNNEISEKSEIFDDQFSVERPDGSNFTLKIRSTKLEDSAMYFCASSEAGTGSSGNTIYFGEGSWLTVV.

V and J are TRBV28 and TRBJ2-2; 11 bases match TRBD2. The V gene end was trimmed by 5 bases and the J gene end by 7 bases; junction bases not matched to a gene: 6. Germline V gene sequence: CDR1 MDHEN, CDR2 SYDVKM. This CDR3 contains 15 residues. The CDR3 nucleotides read TGTGCCAGCAGTACTAGCGGGAGAATCGGCGGGGAGCTGTTTTTT. Its translation is CASSTSGRIGGELFF.

V usage is TRBV7-3 and J usage is TRBJ2-1, with 7 bases matching TRBD1. Germline trimming cut 4 bases from V and 0 bases from J; bases unmatched to any gene: 6. The V gene's germline CDR1 is SGHTA and CDR2 FQGTGA. The length of the CDR3 is 16 residues. The CDR3 DNA reads TGTGCCAGCAGCTCCGCAGGGGGACGCTCCTACAATGAGCAGTTCTTC. Protein product: CASSSAGGRSYNEQFF.

The rearrangement joins TRBV10-3 to TRBJ2-2, with D tentatively TRBD2 (5 bases). Germline V lookup: CDR1 ENHRY, CDR2 SYGVKD. The CDR3 runs to 15 residues. V was trimmed by 0 bases and J by 3 bases, leaving 8 bases between them. As DNA, the CDR3 is TGTGCCATCAGTGAGTCGACTATTTACACCGGGGAGCTGTTTTTT. The encoded protein is CAISESTIYTGELFF.

V usage is TRBV7-2 and J usage is TRBJ2-2; 10 nucleotides align to TRBD2. The CDR3 sequence is 17 residues long. Per the germline V gene, CDR1 is SGHTA and CDR2 is FQGNSA. The trim removed 5 bases at V and 3 bases at J, leaving 9 bases unmatched. The CDR3 DNA is TGTGCCAGCAGCCCGTCAAGCGGGAGGGGGTACACCGGGGAGCTGTTTTTT. Translating gives CASSPSSGRGYTGELFF.

This chain connects TRBV7-2 to TRBJ2-6; 13 bases line up with TRBD2. CDR3 size: 18 residues. Germline lookup yields CDR1 SGHTA and CDR2 FQGNSA. V gave up 7 bases and J gave up 2 bases; unmatched junction bases: 8. For the CDR3, the DNA is TGTGCCAGCACCCGGACTAGCGGGAGTCTCGCTGGGGCCAACGTCCTGACTTTC. This translates into CASTRTSGSLAGANVLTF.

V usage is TRBV5-6 and J usage is TRBJ2-7; a weak D match, TRBD2 (6 bases). This CDR3 comprises 14 residues. Trimming removed 6 bases at V and 2 bases at J, with 15 bases between. Germline V gives CDR1 SGHDT, CDR2 YYEEEE. DNA of the CDR3: TGTGCCAGCAAGAGGACGGGACTTACCTACGAGCAGTACTTC. Its translation is CASKRTGLTYEQYF.

The chain is built from TRBV28 and TRBJ1-4; no definite D call. Per the germline V gene, CDR1 is MDHEN and CDR2 is SYDVKM. V was clipped by 2 bases and J by 10 bases, with 5 bases between them. The CDR3 spans 11 residues. The CDR3 loop is CASSLGGKLFF. CDR3 DNA: TGTGCCAGCAGTTTAGGTGGAAAACTGTTTTTT.

The chain recombines TRBV4-3 with TRBJ1-1; 8 positions match TRBD1. V shed 3 bases and J 7 bases; nucleotides not matched to a gene: 4. Looked up from germline, CDR1 is LGHNA and CDR2 is YSLEER. This CDR3 has 13 amino acids. The CDR3 spells CASSHPGGNEAFF. The CDR3 region has the DNA TGCGCCAGCAGCCATCCAGGGGGCAATGAAGCTTTCTTT.

The V and J genes are TRBV27 and TRBJ1-2; no firm D call. CDR3 length: 14 residues. V was clipped by 6 bases and J by 0 bases, with 11 bases between them. Germline loops: CDR1 MNHEY, CDR2 SMNVEV (reference sequence). The CDR3, as DNA: TGTGCCAGCAGACCCGGAGGAGCTAACTATGGCTACACCTTC. Translating gives CASRPGGANYGYTF.

This rearrangement joins TRBV10-3 to TRBJ1-5; D remains unclear. The V gene lost 0 bases and the J gene lost 9 bases, with 9 bases spanning the gap. Germline CDR1 ENHRY, CDR2 SYGVKD. The CDR3 has 13 residues. CDR3 sequence: CAISESGRSPQHF. CDR3 nucleotide sequence: TGTGCCATCAGTGAGTCAGGTAGGTCGCCCCAGCATTTT.

The J gene is TRBJ1-2, the V gene TRBV28, with D possibly being TRBD1 (5 bases). The germline V and J ends were trimmed by 8 bases and 3 bases, with 16 bases remaining between them. The germline gives CDR1 MDHEN, CDR2 SYDVKM. This CDR3 region has 14 residues. The CDR3 DNA is TGTGCCAGCCTTGAGGGGCCCCTATACTATGGCTACACCTTC. As protein: CASLEGPLYYGYTF.

The chain has TRBV18 and TRBJ1-1; 7 bases fit TRBD1. This CDR3 spans 18 amino acids. The V gene end was trimmed by 3 bases and the J gene end by 2 bases; junction bases not matched to a gene: 15. The germline CDR1 and CDR2 sequences are KGHSH and LQKENI. The CDR3 loop reads CASSPLQGIEKGNTEAFF. As DNA, the CDR3 is TGTGCCAGCTCACCCCTACAGGGGATTGAGAAGGGAAACACTGAAGCTTTCTTT.

The genes are TRBV7-2 and TRBJ2-1, with 9 positions matching TRBD2. Germline V lookup: CDR1 SGHTA, CDR2 FQGNSA. The CDR3 has 15 amino acids. V lost 2 bases, J lost 9 bases, and 8 bases stayed unmatched. Here the CDR3 DNA reads TGTGCCAGCAGCTTAAGTGCGGGAGGGCCGGGTGAGCAGTTCTTC. Translating it yields CASSLSAGGPGEQFF.

The chain links TRBV21-1 to TRBJ2-1; the DNA was not compared with TRBD1, the D call given in the table. TRBV21-1 is a pseudogene segment. The CDR3 contains 15 residues. CDR3 protein: CASSREGQGAIEQFF. The CDR3 DNA sequence: TGTGCCAGCAGCAGGGAGGGACAGGGGGCGATTGAGCAGTTCTTC.